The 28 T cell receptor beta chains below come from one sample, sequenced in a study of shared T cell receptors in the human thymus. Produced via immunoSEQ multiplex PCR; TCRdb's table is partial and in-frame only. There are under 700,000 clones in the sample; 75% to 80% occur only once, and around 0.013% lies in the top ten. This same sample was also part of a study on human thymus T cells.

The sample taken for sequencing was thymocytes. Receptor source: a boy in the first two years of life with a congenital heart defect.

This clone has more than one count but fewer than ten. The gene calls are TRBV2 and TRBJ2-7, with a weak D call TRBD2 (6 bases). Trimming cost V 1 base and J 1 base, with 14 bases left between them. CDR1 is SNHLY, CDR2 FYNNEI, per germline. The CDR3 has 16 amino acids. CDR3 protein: CASSEGWEDPSYEQYF. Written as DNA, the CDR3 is TGTGCCAGCAGTGAAGGGTGGGAGGACCCGTCCTACGAGCAGTACTTC.

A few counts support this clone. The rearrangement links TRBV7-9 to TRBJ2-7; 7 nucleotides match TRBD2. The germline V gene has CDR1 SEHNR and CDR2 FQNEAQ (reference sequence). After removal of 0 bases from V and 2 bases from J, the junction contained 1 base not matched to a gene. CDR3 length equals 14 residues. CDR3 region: CASSLAAGAYEQYF. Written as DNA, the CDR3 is TGTGCCAGCAGCTTAGCGGCGGGGGCCTACGAGCAGTACTTC. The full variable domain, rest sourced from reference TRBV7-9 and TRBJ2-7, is DTGVSQNPRHKITKRGQNVTFRCDPISEHNRLYWYRQTLGQGPEFLTYFQNEAQLEKSRLLSDRFSAERPKGSFSTLEIQRTEQGDSAMYLCASSLAAGAYEQYFGPGTRLTVT.

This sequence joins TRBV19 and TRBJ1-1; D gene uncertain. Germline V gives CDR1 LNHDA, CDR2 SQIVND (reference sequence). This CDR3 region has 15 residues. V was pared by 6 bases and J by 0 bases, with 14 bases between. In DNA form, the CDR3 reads TGTGCCAGTAGGCGGAAAAGTTACCTGAACACTGAAGCTTTCTTT. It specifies CASRRKSYLNTEAFF.

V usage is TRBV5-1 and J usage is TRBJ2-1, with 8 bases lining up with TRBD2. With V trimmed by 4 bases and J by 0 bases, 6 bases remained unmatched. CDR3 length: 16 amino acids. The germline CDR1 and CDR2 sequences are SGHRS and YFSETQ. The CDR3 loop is CASSLGLASSYNEQFF. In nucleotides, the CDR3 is TGCGCCAGCAGCCTCGGACTAGCTAGCTCCTACAATGAGCAGTTCTTC.

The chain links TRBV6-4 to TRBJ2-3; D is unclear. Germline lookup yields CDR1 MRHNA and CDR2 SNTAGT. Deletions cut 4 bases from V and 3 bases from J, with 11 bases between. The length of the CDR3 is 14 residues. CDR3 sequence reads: CASSGGRPTDTQYF. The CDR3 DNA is TGTGCCAGCAGTGGAGGCCGGCCTACAGATACGCAGTATTTT.

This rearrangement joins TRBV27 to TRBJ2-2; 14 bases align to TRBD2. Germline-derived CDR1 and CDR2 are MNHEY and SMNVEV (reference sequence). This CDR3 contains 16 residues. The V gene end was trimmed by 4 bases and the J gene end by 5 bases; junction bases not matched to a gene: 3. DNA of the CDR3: TGTGCCAGCAGTTCGACTAGCGGGAGGGCGACCGGGGAGCTGTTTTTT. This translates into CASSSTSGRATGELFF.

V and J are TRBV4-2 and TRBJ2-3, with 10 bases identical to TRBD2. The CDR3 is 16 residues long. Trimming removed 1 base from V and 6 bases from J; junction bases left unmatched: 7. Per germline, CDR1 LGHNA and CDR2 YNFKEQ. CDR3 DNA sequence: TGTGCCAGCAGCCAAGGCCAGCGGGAGGGCCTCGATACGCAGTATTTT. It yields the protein CASSQGQREGLDTQYF.

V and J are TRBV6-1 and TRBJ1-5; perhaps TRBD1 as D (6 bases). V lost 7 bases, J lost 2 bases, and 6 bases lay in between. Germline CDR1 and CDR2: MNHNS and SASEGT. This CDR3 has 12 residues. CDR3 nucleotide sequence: TGTGCCAGCAAGGGGGGCAATCAGCCCCAGCATTTT. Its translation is CASKGGNQPQHF.

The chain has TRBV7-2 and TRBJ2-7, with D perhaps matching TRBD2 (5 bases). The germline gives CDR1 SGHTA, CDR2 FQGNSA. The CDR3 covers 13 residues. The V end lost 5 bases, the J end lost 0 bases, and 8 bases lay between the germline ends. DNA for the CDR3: TGTGCCAGCAGCCGGGAAGTCTCCTACGAGCAGTACTTC. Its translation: CASSREVSYEQYF.

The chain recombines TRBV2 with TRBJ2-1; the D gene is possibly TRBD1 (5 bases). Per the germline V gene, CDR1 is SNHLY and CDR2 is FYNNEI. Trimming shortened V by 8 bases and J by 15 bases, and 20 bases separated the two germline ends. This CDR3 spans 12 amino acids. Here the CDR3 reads CASEKGSRRRFF. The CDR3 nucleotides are TGTGCCAGCGAGAAGGGGTCCCGCCGGAGGTTCTTC.

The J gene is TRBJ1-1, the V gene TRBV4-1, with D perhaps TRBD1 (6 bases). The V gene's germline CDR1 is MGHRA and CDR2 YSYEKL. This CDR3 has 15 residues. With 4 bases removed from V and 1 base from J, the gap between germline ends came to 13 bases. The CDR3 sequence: CASSLLDSPNTEAFF. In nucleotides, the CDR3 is TGCGCCAGCAGCCTACTGGACAGCCCGAACACTGAAGCTTTCTTT.

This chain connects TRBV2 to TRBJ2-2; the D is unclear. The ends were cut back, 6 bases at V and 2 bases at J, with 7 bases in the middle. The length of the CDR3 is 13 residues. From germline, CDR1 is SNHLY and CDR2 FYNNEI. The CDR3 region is CASRATNTGELFF. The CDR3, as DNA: TGTGCCAGCAGAGCCACCAACACCGGGGAGCTGTTTTTT. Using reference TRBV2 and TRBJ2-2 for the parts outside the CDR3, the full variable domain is EPEVTQTPSHQVTQMGQEVILRCVPISNHLYFYWYRQILGQKVEFLVSFYNNEISEKSEIFDDQFSVERPDGSNFTLKIRSTKLEDSAMYFCASRATNTGELFFGEGSRLTVL.

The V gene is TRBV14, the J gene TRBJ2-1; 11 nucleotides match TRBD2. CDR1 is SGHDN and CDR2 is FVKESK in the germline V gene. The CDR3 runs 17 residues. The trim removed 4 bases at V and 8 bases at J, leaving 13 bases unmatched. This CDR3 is CASSPPGSGRVRDEQFF. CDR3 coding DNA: TGTGCCAGCAGCCCCCCGGGTAGCGGGAGGGTCAGGGATGAGCAGTTCTTC. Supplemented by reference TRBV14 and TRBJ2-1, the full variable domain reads EAGVTQFPSHSVIEKGQTVTLRCDPISGHDNLYWYRRVMGKEIKFLLHFVKESKQDESGMPNNRFLAERTGGTYSTLKVQPAELEDSGVYFCASSPPGSGRVRDEQFFGPGTRLTVL.

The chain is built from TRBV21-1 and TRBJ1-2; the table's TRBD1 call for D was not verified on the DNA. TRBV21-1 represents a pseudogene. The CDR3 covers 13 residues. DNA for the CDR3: TGTGCCAGCAGCAAGACAGGGCTCTATGGCTACACCTTC. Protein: CASSKTGLYGYTF.

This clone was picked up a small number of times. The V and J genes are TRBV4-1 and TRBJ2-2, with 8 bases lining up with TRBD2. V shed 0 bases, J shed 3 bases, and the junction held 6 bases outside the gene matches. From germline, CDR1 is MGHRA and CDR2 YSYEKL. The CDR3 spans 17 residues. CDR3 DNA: TGCGCCAGCAGCCAAGATCCGGGGGGGGCGGACACCGGGGAGCTGTTTTTT. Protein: CASSQDPGGADTGELFF.

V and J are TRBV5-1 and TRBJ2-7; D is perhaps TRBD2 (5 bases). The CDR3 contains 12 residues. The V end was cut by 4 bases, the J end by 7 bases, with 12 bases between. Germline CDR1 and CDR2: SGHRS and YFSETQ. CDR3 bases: TGCGCCAGCAGCGCTGTTCCGGGGGAGCAGTACTTC. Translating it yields CASSAVPGEQYF.

The CDR3 coding sequence is TGTGCCAGCAGCCATGACAGGGGAGAACGGTCTGGAAACACCATATATTTT. This codes for CASSHDRGERSGNTIYF. This chain connects TRBV7-9 to TRBJ1-3; 8 positions match TRBD1. This CDR3 is built from 17 residues. Trimming at V came to 5 bases and at J to 1 base, leaving 10 bases not matched to a gene. Per the germline V gene, CDR1 is SEHNR and CDR2 is FQNEAQ (reference sequence).

The CDR3 bases are TGTGCCAGCAGCTTCCCTTTAACTAGCGGGAGAAACGAGCAGTACTTC. As protein: CASSFPLTSGRNEQYF. The rearrangement uses TRBV5-8 and TRBJ2-7; 11 bases are a match to TRBD2. The germline V gene encodes CDR1 SGHTS and CDR2 YDEGEE. The CDR3 is 16 amino acids. The junction had 9 bases not matched to a gene; V was cut back by 2 bases and J by 5 bases.

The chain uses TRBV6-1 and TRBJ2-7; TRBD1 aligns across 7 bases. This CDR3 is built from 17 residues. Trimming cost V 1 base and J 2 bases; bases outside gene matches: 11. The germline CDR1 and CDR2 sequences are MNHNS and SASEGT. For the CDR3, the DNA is TGTGCCAGCAGTGAAGTGAGGGGTAGGACAGGAGCCTACGAGCAGTACTTC. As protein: CASSEVRGRTGAYEQYF.

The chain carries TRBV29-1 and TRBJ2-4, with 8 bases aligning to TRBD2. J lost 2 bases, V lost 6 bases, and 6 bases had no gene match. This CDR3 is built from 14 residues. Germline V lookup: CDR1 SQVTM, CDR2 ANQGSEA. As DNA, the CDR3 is TGCAGCGTGAGACGGGAGGGAACCAAAAACATTCAGTACTTC. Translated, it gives CSVRREGTKNIQYF.

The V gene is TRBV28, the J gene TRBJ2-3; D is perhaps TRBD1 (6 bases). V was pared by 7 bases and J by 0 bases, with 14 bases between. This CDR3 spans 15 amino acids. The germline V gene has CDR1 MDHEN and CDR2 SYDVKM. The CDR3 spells CASTARGRSTDTQYF. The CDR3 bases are TGTGCCAGCACCGCCAGGGGACGTAGCACAGATACGCAGTATTTT.

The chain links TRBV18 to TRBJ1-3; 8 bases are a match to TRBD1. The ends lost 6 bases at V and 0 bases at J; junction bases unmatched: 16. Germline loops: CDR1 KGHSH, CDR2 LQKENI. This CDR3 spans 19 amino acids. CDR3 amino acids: CASSPYPRTGTISGNTIYF. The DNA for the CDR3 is TGTGCCAGCTCGCCCTACCCTCGGACAGGGACTATCTCTGGAAACACCATATATTTT.

CDR3 loop: CASSFRDRSYEQYF. CDR3 nucleotide sequence: TGTGCCAGCAGCTTCCGGGACAGATCCTACGAGCAGTACTTC. The chain employs TRBV5-6 and TRBJ2-7; 7 positions agree with TRBD1. The CDR3 length is 14 residues. Trimming took 2 bases from V and 1 from J; bases not matched to a gene: 3. CDR1 is SGHDT and CDR2 is YYEEEE in the germline V gene.

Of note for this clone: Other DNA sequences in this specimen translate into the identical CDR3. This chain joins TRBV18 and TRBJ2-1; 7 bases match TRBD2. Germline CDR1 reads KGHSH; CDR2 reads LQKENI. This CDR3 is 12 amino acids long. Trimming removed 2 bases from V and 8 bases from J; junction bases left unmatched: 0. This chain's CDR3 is CASSPGGDEQFF. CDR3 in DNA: TGTGCCAGCTCACCAGGGGGGGATGAGCAGTTCTTC.

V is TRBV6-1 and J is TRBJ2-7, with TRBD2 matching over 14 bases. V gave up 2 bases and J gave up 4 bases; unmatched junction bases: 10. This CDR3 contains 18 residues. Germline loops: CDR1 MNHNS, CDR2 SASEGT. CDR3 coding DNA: TGTGCCAGCAGTGAAAAGGGACTAGCGGGAGCAGGGGTTTACGAGCAGTACTTC. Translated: CASSEKGLAGAGVYEQYF.

This CDR3 is CASSGTGTAGYLEQFF. The CDR3 DNA is TGTGCCAGCAGTGGTACCGGGACAGCGGGCTATCTTGAGCAGTTCTTC. The V gene is TRBV25-1, the J gene TRBJ2-1, with a possible D match to TRBD1 (7 bases). CDR1 and CDR2 from the germline V gene are MGHDK and SYGVNS. The CDR3 has 16 amino acids. With 4 bases removed from V and 9 bases from J, the gap between germline ends came to 22 bases. Together with reference TRBV25-1 and TRBJ2-1, the CDR3 gives the full variable domain: EADIYQTPRYLVIGTGKKITLECSQTMGHDKMYWYQQDPGMELHLIHYSYGVNSTEKGDLSSESTVSRIRTEHFPLTLESARPSHTSQYLCASSGTGTAGYLEQFFGPGTRLTVL.

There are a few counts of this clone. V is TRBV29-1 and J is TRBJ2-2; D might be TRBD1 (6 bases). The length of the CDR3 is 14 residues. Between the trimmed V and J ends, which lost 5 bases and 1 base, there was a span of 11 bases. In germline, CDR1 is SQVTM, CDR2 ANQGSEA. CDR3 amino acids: CSVRGNKNTGELFF. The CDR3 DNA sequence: TGCAGCGTTAGGGGGAATAAGAACACCGGGGAGCTGTTTTTT.

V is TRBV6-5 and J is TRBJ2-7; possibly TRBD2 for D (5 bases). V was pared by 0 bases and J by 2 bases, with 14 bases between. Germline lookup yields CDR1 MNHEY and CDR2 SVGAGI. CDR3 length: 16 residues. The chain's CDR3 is CASSYSKEAATYEQYF. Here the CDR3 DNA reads TGTGCCAGCAGTTACTCGAAGGAGGCGGCAACCTACGAGCAGTACTTC.